This T cell receptor beta chain was recorded in a study of blood T cell repertoires in COVID-19. Whole-study context: COVID-19 samples, acute and convalescent, were from the United States, Italy and Spain. PBMCs, B-cell-depleted T cells, or T cells were the source of the cDNA or gDNA that made up the material.

In the authors' methods: Estimates of nucleated cell counts were drawn from the amplification of reference gene primers. Assay used: immunoSEQ multiplex PCR; TCRdb lists only in-frame clones, some missing. That table furnishes V, J and clone size, whereas the DNA furnished D and trimming. The data hold around 230,000 clones, with roughly four fifths observed a single time. V gave up 2 bases and J gave up 1 base, with 5 bases separating them. Per germline, CDR1 SGHVS and CDR2 FQNEAQ. This CDR3 spans 14 amino acids. This clonotype originated in a woman aged 60-75 years with active or convalescent COVID-19. The chain has TRBV7-8 and TRBJ2-2, with D uncertain. The source material was peripheral blood. The CDR3 sequence: CASSLRQNTGELFF. The CDR3 DNA follows: TGTGCCAGCAGCTTAAGACAGAACACCGGGGAGCTGTTTTTT.